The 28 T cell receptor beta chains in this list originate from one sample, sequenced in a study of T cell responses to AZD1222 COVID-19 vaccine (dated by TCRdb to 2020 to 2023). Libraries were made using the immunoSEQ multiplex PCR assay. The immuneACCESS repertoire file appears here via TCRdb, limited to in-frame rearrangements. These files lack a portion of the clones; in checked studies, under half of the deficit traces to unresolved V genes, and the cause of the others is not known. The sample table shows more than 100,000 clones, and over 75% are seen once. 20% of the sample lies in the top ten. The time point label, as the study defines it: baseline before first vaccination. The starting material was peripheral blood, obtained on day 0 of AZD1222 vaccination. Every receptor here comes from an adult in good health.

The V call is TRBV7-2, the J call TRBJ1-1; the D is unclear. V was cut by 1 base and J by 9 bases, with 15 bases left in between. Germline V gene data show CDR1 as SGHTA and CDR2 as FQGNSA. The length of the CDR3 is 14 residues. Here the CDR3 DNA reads TGTGCCAGCAGCTTAGTCTTGTATGGCCGACAAGCTTTCTTT. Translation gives CASSLVLYGRQAFF.

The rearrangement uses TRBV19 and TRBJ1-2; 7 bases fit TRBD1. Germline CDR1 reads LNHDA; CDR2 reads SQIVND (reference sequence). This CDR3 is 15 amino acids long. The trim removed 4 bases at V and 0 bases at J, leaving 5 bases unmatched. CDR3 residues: CASSNRGESNYGYTF. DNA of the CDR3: TGTGCCAGTAGTAACAGGGGAGAGTCTAACTATGGCTACACCTTC.

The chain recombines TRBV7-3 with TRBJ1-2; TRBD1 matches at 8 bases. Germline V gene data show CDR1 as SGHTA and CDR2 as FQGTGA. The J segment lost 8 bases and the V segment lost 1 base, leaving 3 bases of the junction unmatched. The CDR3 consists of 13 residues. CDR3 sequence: CASSLSRGQGYTF. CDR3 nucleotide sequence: TGTGCCAGCAGCTTAAGCAGGGGGCAGGGCTACACCTTC.

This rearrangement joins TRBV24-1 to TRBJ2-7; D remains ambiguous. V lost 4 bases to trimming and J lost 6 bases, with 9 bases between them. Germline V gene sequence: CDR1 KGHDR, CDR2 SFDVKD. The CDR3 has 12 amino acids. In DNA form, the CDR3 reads TGTGCCACCAGTGAGTACGGGCCCGAGCAGTACTTC. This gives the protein CATSEYGPEQYF.

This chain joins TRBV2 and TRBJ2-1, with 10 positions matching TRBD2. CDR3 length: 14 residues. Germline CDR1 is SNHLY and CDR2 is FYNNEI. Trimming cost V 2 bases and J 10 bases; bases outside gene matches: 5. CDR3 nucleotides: TGTGCCAGCAGTGAAAGCGGGGGGGTAGGCGAGCAGTTCTTC. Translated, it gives CASSESGGVGEQFF.

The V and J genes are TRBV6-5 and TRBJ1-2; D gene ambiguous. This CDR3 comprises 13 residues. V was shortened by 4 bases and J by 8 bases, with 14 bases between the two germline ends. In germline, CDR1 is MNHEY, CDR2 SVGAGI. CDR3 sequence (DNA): TGTGCCAGCAGTTTTGATGGGCAAAAAGGCTACACCTTC. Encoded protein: CASSFDGQKGYTF.

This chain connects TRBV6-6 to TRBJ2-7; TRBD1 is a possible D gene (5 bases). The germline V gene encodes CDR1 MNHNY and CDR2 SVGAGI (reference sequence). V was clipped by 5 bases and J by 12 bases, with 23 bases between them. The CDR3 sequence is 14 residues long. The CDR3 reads CASSPAPTATGMYF. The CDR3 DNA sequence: TGTGCCAGCAGTCCCGCCCCGACAGCAACGGGCATGTACTTC.

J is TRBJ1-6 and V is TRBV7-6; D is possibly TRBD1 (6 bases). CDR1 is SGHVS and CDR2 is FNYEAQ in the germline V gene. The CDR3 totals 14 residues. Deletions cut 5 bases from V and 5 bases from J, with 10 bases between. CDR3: CASSPRQDNSPLHF. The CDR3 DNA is TGTGCCAGCAGCCCCCGACAGGATAATTCACCCCTCCACTTT. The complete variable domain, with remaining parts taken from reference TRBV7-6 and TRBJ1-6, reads GAGVSQSPRYKVTKRGQDVALRCDPISGHVSLYWYRQALGQGPEFLTYFNYEAQQDKSGLPNDRFSAERPEGSISTLTIQRTEQRDSAMYRCASSPRQDNSPLHFGNGTRLTVT.

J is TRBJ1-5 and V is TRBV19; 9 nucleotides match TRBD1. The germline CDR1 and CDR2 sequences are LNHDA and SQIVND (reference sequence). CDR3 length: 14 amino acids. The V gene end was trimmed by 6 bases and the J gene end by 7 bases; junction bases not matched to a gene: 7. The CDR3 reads CASSATGGRQPQHF. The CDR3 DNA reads TGTGCCAGTAGCGCTACAGGGGGCAGGCAGCCCCAGCATTTT.

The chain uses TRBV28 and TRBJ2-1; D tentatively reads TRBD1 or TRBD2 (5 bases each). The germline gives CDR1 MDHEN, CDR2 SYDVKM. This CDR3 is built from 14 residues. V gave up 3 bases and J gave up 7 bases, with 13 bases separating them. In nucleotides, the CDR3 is TGTGCCAGCAGTTTGCCCGGGACCGAGAATGAGCAGTTCTTC. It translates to CASSLPGTENEQFF.

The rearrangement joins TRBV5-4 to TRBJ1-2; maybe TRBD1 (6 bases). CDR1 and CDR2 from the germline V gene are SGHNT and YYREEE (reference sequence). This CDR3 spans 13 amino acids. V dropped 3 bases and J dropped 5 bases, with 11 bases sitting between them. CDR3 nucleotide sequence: TGTGCCAGCAGCTACACAGGGACTTATGGCTACACCTTC. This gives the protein CASSYTGTYGYTF. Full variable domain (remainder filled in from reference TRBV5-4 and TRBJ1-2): ETGVTQSPTHLIKTRGQQVTLRCSSQSGHNTVSWYQQALGQGPQFIFQYYREEENGRGNFPPRFSGLQFPNYSSELNVNALELDDSALYLCASSYTGTYGYTFGSGTRLTVV.

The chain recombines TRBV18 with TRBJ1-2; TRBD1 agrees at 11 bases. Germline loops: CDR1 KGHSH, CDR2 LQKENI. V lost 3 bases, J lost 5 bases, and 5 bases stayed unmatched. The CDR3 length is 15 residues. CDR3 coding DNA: TGTGCCAGCTCACCTCGGACAGGGGGCAGTTATGGCTACACCTTC. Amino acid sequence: CASSPRTGGSYGYTF.

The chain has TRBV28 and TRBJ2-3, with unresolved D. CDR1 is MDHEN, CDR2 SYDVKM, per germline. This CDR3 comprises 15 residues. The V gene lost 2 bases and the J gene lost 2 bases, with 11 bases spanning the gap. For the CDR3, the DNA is TGTGCCAGCAGTTTAGCGTGGTCCTTCACAGATACGCAGTATTTT. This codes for CASSLAWSFTDTQYF.

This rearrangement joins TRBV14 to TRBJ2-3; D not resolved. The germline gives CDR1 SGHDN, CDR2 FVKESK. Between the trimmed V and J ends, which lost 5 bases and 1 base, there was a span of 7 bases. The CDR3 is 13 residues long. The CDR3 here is CASSSSGTDTQYF. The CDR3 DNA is TGTGCCAGCAGCTCGAGCGGCACAGATACGCAGTATTTT.

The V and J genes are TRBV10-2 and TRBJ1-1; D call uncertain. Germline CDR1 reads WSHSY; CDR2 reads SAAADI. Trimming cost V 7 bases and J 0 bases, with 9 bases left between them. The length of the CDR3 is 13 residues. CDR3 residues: CASKSGVNTEAFF. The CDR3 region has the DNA TGCGCCAGCAAATCGGGTGTGAACACTGAAGCTTTCTTT.

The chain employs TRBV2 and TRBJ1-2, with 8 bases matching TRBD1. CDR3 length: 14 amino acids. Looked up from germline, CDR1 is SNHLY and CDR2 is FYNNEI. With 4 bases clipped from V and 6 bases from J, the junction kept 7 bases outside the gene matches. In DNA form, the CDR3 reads TGTGCCAGCAGTGGGGACAGGCTTATTCATGGCTACACCTTC. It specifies CASSGDRLIHGYTF.

CDR3 in amino acids: CASSRDRGNLPNEKLFF. DNA of the CDR3: TGTGCCAGCTCACGGGACAGGGGGAATTTGCCGAATGAAAAACTGTTTTTT. The chain links TRBV18 to TRBJ1-4, with TRBD1 identical over 11 bases. V was pared by 4 bases and J by 5 bases, with 9 bases of the junction left unmatched. CDR3 length: 17 residues. CDR1 KGHSH and CDR2 LQKENI come from the germline V gene.

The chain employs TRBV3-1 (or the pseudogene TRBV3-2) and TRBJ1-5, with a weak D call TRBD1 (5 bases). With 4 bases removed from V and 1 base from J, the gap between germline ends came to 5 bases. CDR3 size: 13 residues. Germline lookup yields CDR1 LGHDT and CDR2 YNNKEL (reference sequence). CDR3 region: CASSRQSNQPQHF. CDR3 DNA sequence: TGTGCCAGCAGCCGACAGAGCAATCAGCCCCAGCATTTT.

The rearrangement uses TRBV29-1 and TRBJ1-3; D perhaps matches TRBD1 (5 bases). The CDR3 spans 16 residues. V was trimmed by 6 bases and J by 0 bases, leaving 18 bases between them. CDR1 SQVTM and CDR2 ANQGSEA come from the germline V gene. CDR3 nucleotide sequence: TGCAGCGTGGGGCCGGACGGGCCTAGCTCTGGAAACACCATATATTTT. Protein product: CSVGPDGPSSGNTIYF.

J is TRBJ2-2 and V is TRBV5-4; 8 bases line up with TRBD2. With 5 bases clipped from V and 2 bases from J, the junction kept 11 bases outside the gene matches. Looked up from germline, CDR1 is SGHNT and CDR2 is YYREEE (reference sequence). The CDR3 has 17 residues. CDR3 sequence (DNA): TGTGCCAGCAGAACCCTGGGACTAGAGAAAAACACCGGGGAGCTGTTTTTT. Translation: CASRTLGLEKNTGELFF.

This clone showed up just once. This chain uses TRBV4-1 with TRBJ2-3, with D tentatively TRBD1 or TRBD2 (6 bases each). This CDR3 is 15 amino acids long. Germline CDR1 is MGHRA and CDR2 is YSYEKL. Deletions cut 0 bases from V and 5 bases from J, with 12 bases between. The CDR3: CASSQEAEGEDTQYF. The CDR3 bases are TGCGCCAGCAGCCAAGAAGCGGAGGGGGAAGATACGCAGTATTTT.

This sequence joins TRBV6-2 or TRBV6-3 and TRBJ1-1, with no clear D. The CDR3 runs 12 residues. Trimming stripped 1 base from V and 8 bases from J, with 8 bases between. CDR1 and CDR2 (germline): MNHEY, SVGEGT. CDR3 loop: CASSYFGIEAFF. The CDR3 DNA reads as TGTGCCAGCAGTTACTTCGGAATCGAAGCTTTCTTT.

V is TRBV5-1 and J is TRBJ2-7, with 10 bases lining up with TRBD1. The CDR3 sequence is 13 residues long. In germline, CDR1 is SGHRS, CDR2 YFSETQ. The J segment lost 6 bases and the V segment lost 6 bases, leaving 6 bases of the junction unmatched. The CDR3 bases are TGCGCCAGCAACCCGGGACAGGGGCCCGAGCAGTACTTC. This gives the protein CASNPGQGPEQYF. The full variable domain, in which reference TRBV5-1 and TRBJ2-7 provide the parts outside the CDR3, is KAGVTQTPRYLIKTRGQQVTLSCSPISGHRSVSWYQQTPGQGLQFLFEYFSETQRNKGNFPGRFSGRQFSNSRSEMNVSTLELGDSALYLCASNPGQGPEQYFGPGTRLTVT.

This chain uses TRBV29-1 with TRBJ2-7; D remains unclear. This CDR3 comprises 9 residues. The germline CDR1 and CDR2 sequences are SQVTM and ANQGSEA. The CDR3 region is CRAYGEQYF. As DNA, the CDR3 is TGCAGGGCGTACGGCGAGCAGTACTTC.

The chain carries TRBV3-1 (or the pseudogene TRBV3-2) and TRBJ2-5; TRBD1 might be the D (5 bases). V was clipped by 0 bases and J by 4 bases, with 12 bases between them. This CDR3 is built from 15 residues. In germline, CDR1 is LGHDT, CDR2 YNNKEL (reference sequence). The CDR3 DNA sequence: TGTGCCAGCAGCCAAGATCTCCGCAGGGCAGAGACCCAGTACTTC. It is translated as CASSQDLRRAETQYF.

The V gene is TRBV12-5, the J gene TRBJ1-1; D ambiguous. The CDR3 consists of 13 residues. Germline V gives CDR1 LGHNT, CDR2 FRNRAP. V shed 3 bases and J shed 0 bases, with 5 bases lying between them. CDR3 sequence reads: CASGFQLNTEAFF. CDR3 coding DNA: TGTGCTAGTGGTTTTCAGTTGAACACTGAAGCTTTCTTT.

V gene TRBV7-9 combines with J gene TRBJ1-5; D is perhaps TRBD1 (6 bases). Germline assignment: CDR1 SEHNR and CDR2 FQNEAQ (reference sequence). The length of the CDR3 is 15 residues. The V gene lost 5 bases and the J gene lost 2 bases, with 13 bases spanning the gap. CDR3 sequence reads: CASSSGTFGNQPQHF. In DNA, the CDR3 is TGTGCCAGCAGCAGCGGGACATTTGGCAATCAGCCCCAGCATTTT.

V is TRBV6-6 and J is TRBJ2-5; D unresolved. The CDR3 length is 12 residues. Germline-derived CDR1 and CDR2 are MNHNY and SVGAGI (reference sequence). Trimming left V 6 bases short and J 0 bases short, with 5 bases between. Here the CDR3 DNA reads TGTGCCAGCAGCTTTAACCAAGAGACCCAGTACTTC. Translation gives CASSFNQETQYF.